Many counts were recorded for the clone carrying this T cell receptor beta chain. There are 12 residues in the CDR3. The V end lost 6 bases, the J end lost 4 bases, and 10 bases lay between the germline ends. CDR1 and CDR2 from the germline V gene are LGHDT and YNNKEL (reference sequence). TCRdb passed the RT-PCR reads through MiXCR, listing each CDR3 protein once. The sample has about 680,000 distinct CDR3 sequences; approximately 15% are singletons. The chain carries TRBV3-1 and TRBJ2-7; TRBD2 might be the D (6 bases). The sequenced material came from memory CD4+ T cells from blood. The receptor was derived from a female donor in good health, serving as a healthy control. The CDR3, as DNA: TGTGCCAGCAGGAGCGCGGGGTACGAGCAGTACTTC. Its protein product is CASRSAGYEQYF.